These 10 T cell receptor beta chains were all obtained from the same sample, sequenced in a study of blood T cell repertoires in COVID-19. The protocol was immunoSEQ multiplex PCR, while the TCRdb copy is restricted to in-frame clones and leaves out a portion. The sample lists 65,000 to 70,000 clones, more than 70% occurring once. Input material: peripheral blood. All receptors come from a man aged 45-60 years with acute or convalescent COVID-19.

The V and J genes are TRBV15 and TRBJ2-2, with D perhaps TRBD2 (6 bases). Between the trimmed V and J ends, which lost 6 bases and 4 bases, there was a span of 12 bases. Germline CDR1 and CDR2: LNHNV and YYDKDF (reference sequence). This CDR3 has 14 amino acids. The CDR3 sequence is CATRDAEGTGELFF. In nucleotides, the CDR3 is TGTGCCACCAGAGATGCGGAGGGCACCGGGGAGCTGTTTTTT.

The genes are TRBV21-1 and TRBJ2-5; TRBD2 is the table's D call and was not checked against the DNA. TRBV21-1 is labeled a pseudogene. The CDR3 sequence is 15 residues long. The CDR3 region has the DNA TGTGCCAGCAGCAAAGCGGGACTGCCTCAAGAGACCCAGTACTTC. Residues: CASSKAGLPQETQYF.

V is TRBV7-8 and J is TRBJ1-2; the D gene is possibly TRBD1 (6 bases). The CDR3 has 15 amino acids. Germline assignment: CDR1 SGHVS and CDR2 FQNEAQ. V lost 3 bases, J lost 5 bases, and 16 bases lay in between. CDR3 DNA: TGTGCCAGCAGCTTCTCAACCGGGACACAGTATGGCTACACCTTC. Translated, it gives CASSFSTGTQYGYTF.

V usage is TRBV18 and J usage is TRBJ1-4; no definite D call. V dropped 8 bases and J dropped 14 bases, with 21 bases sitting between them. The CDR3 is 13 amino acids. Per germline, CDR1 KGHSH and CDR2 LQKENI. The CDR3, as DNA: TGTGCCAGCGCGGCAGTACTGAGGGAGAGCCTGTTTTTT. Its protein is CASAAVLRESLFF. Based on the CDR3 plus reference TRBV18 and TRBJ1-4, the full variable domain is NAGVMQNPRHLVRRRGQEARLRCSPMKGHSHVYWYRQLPEEGLKFMVYLQKENIIDESGMPKERFSAEFPKEGPSILRIQQVVRGDSAAYFCASAAVLRESLFFGSGTQLSVL.

The DNA for the CDR3 is TGCGCCAGCAGCTTGGAGGGGGAGCAGTACTTC. Its translation: CASSLEGEQYF. V usage is TRBV5-1 and J usage is TRBJ2-7; TRBD1 is a possible D gene (5 bases). CDR1 and CDR2 (germline): SGHRS, YFSETQ. This CDR3 is 11 amino acids long. V dropped 0 bases and J dropped 7 bases, with 5 bases sitting between them.

CDR3 coding DNA: TGTGCCAGCAGCGAATTTAGCGGGAGAGGAGACAATGAGCAGTTCTTC. Its translation: CASSEFSGRGDNEQFF. The V gene is TRBV9, the J gene TRBJ2-1; 9 nucleotides agree with TRBD2. Germline assignment: CDR1 SGDLS and CDR2 YYNGEE. The CDR3 spans 16 residues. The J segment lost 5 bases and the V segment lost 3 bases, leaving 9 bases of the junction unmatched.

The genes are TRBV19 and TRBJ2-5; the D gene is possibly TRBD2 (6 bases). Germline V CDR1 and CDR2: LNHDA, SQIVND (reference sequence). The CDR3 is made up of 15 amino acids. V lost 3 bases to trimming and J lost 5 bases, with 16 bases between them. DNA of the CDR3: TGTGCCAGTAGTATCCCGGGACGGGGGACGGAGACCCAGTACTTC. It codes for CASSIPGRGTETQYF.

The chain links TRBV11-3 to TRBJ1-1; no clear D. This CDR3 has 13 residues. The V end lost 5 bases, the J end lost 0 bases, and 7 bases lay between the germline ends. Germline V lookup: CDR1 SGHNT, CDR2 YENEEA. The CDR3 DNA is TGTGCCAGCAGCCCACAGATGAACACTGAAGCTTTCTTT. This encodes CASSPQMNTEAFF.

The gene calls are TRBV27 and TRBJ2-1, with 8 bases fitting TRBD1. Trimming cost V 0 bases and J 8 bases; bases outside gene matches: 6. CDR3 length equals 15 residues. CDR1 is MNHEY, CDR2 SMNVEV, per germline (reference sequence). The CDR3 bases are TGTGCCAGCAGTTTATCGGCGACAGGGGAAGATGAGCAGTTCTTC. Translating it yields CASSLSATGEDEQFF.

The V gene is TRBV19, the J gene TRBJ2-1; TRBD2 is a possible D gene (5 bases). V was trimmed by 7 bases and J by 10 bases, leaving 14 bases between them. Germline-derived CDR1 and CDR2 are LNHDA and SQIVND (reference sequence). This CDR3 is built from 12 residues. The CDR3 here is CASTRSGKEQFF. The CDR3 DNA follows: TGTGCCAGTACCCGGTCCGGGAAGGAGCAGTTCTTC.